This is a list of T cell receptor beta chains from one sample in a study of blood T cell repertoires in COVID-19. The assay was immunoSEQ multiplex PCR, and TCRdb's table has in-frame clones only and misses some. The sample consists of 180,000 or so clones, 80% to 90% of them appearing once. Sequenced material: peripheral blood. The receptors were sampled from a middle-aged man with active or convalescent COVID-19. CDR3s include the opening cysteine and the closing phenylalanine or tryptophan. D genes are given only for firm matches. Size values are once, few and many counts, or a class for expanded clones, and some rows have none.

NA	TRBV3-1/TRBV3-2	NA	15	TRBJ1-6	CASSQWEDMDSPLHF	TGTGCCAGCAGCCAATGGGAGGATATGGATTCACCCCTCCACTTT
NA	TRBV18	NA	14	TRBJ1-2	CASSPQQGAGSYTF	TGTGCCAGCTCACCGCAACAGGGTGCTGGAAGCTACACCTTC
NA	TRBV27	once	15	TRBJ2-1	CASSLSVSSYNEQFF	TGTGCCAGCAGTTTGTCGGTGAGCTCCTACAATGAGCAGTTCTTC
NA	TRBV5-5	NA	13	TRBJ1-3	CASSNRDGNTIYF	TGTGCCAGCAGTAACCGGGATGGAAACACCATATATTTT
TRBD1	TRBV5-6	NA	15	TRBJ1-3	CASSFDRGPGNTIYF	TGTGCCAGCAGCTTCGACAGGGGGCCCGGAAACACCATATATTTT
NA	TRBV7-6	NA	16	TRBJ2-7	CASSLEPSDTTYEQYF	TGTGCCAGCAGCTTAGAGCCTTCGGACACGACCTACGAGCAGTACTTC
TRBD2	TRBV4-3	few	17	TRBJ2-6	CASSPRGEGSGANVLTF	TGCGCCAGCAGCCCCCGAGGGGAGGGATCAGGGGCCAACGTCCTGACTTTC
NA	TRBV28	NA	14	TRBJ1-2	CASSPPQGIDGYTF	TGTGCCAGCAGTCCGCCCCAGGGAATTGATGGCTACACCTTC
NA	TRBV10-2	NA	15	TRBJ2-6	CASGPRGSGANVLTF	TGCGCCAGCGGGCCGCGTGGGTCTGGGGCCAACGTCCTGACTTTC
NA	TRBV15	NA	16	TRBJ2-7	CATSRDRGGGRYEQYF	TGTGCCACCAGCAGAGATCGAGGAGGGGGCCGCTACGAGCAGTACTTC
NA	TRBV3-1/TRBV3-2	NA	13	TRBJ2-7	CASSQNFSYEQYF	TGTGCCAGCAGCCAAAACTTCTCCTACGAGCAGTACTTC
NA	TRBV28	NA	13	TRBJ1-2	CAGGGGQTYGYTF	TGTGCCGGAGGGGGAGGGCAAACCTATGGCTACACCTTC
NA	TRBV6-1	NA	15	TRBJ1-3	CASSEGSSSGNTIYF	TGTGCCAGCAGTGAAGGGTCGAGCTCTGGAAACACCATATATTTT
NA	TRBV29-1	NA	15	TRBJ2-1	CSVDSAAPKVNEQFF	TGCAGCGTTGACAGCGCAGCCCCGAAGGTCAATGAGCAGTTCTTC